Below, one T cell receptor (beta chain) is given with its context. This record belongs to a study of blood T cell repertoires in COVID-19. Background on the study: Researchers got acute and convalescent COVID-19 samples from the United States, Italy and Spain.

Libraries were prepared by immunoSEQ multiplex PCR; TCRdb keeps only in-frame clonotypes and omits some of them. The sample gives about 270,000 clones, around 90% of which show up once; 4.1% is in the top ten. V shed 5 bases and J 3 bases; nucleotides not matched to a gene: 13. CDR1 is MNHEY and CDR2 is SMNVEV in the germline V gene (reference sequence). The CDR3 covers 16 residues. The rearrangement uses TRBV27 and TRBJ2-7, with 7 bases aligning to TRBD1. This sequence was found in a woman under 40 with acute COVID-19. Sequencing input: PBMCs or T cells enriched from blood (not recorded which). CDR3 sequence (DNA): TGTGCCAGCAGTGAATATGACAGGGTCGGGATCTACGAGCAGTACTTC. Its protein is CASSEYDRVGIYEQYF.